A few counts support the clone carrying this T cell receptor (beta chain). Its antigen remains unknown. Data came from immunoSEQ multiplex PCR; TCRdb stores just in-frame clones and leaves some out. The sample lists about 21,000 clones; about 84% were seen once. The V and J ends lost 10 bases and 5 bases, in that order; junction bases with no gene match: 7. This CDR3 contains 15 residues. Per the germline V gene, CDR1 is WNHNN and CDR2 is SYGVQD (reference sequence). Time point denoted: cycle 4 day 1 (C4D1), after less than seven weeks of nivolumab. Every patient was affected by relapse after autologous stem cell transplantation, while exposure to brentuximab vedotin was not uniform. This sample is drawn from a study of PD-1 blockade in classical Hodgkin lymphoma. Study-level points and caveats: Why the repertoires differ is still unclear, perhaps disease activity or prior therapy. Unlike CD8+ TCR diversity, which did not rise significantly by C4D1, CD4+ TCR diversity did. Newly diagnosed patients were reported to start with lower TCR diversity than healthy donors. Newly diagnosed and completely responding patients shared comparable baseline diversity.

The sample consisted of peripheral blood mononuclear cells (PBMCs), taken before the fourth cycle of nivolumab. The sequence derives from a human donor with classical Hodgkin lymphoma. The genes are TRBV10-1 and TRBJ1-6; 11 bases map to TRBD1. This CDR3 is CATPGTGGNNSPLHF. In DNA, the CDR3 is TGCGCCACCCCGGGGACAGGGGGGAATAATTCACCCCTCCACTTT.